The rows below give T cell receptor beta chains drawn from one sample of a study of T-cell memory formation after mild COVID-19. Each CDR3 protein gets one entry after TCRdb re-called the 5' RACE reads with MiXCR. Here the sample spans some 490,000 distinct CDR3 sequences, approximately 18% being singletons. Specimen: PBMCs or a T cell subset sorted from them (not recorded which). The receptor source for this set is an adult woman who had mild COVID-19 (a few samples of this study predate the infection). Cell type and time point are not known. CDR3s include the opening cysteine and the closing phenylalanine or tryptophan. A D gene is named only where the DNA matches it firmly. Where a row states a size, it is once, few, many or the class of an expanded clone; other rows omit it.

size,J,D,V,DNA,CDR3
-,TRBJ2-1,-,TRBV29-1,TGCAGCGCTGACACCCTACTAAGCTCCTACAATGAGCAGTTCTTC,CSADTLLSSYNEQFF
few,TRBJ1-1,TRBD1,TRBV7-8,TGTGCCAGCAGCTTAGAGGGGACAGGGAACACTGAAGCTTTCTTT,CASSLEGTGNTEAFF
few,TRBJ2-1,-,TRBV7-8,TGTGCCAGCACCGGAGAGGGGGGCGGACTTAGGCAGTTCTTC,CASTGEGGGLRQFF
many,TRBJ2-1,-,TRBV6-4,TGTGCCAGCGCTTCTTCCCCAGCAGAAGGGAATGAGCAGTTCTTC,CASASSPAEGNEQFF
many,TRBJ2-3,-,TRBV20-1,TGCAGTGCTAGAGAAATGGGGGTGGTCACAGATACGCAGTATTTT,CSAREMGVVTDTQYF
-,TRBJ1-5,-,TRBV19,TGTGCCAGTAGTATAGTCCAGGGGAGGGGTAGCAATCAGCCCCAGCATTTT,CASSIVQGRGSNQPQHF
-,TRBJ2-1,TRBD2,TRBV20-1,TGCAGTGCTAGAGATTTAGGAGCGGGAGGCTTCAATGAGCAGTTCTTC,CSARDLGAGGFNEQFF
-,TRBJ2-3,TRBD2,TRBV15,TGTGCCACCAGCAGAGATCGGATAGCGGGAATCGGCCCCTCCCTCACAGATACGCAGTATTTT,CATSRDRIAGIGPSLTDTQYF
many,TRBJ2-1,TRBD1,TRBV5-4,TGTGCCAGCAGCTTGGATCAGGGGGCGTACAATGAGCAGTTCTTC,CASSLDQGAYNEQFF
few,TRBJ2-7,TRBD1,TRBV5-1,TGCGCCAGCAGCCCCCGCAACCCGGGACAGGGGTACGAGCAGTACTTC,CASSPRNPGQGYEQYF
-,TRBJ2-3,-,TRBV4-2,TGTGCCAGCAGCCCGGGTGTGGGCCCAGATACGCAGTATTTT,CASSPGVGPDTQYF
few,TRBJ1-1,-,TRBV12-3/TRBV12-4,TGTGCCAGCAGTGCCGGAAGAACTGAAGCTTTCTTT,CASSAGRTEAFF
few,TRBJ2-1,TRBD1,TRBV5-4,TGTGCCAGCAGCGCCCATTCGACAGGGTTCGATGAGCAGTTCTTC,CASSAHSTGFDEQFF
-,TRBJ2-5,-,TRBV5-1,TGCGCCAGCAGCTTGGCGGGGCAGTACCAAGAGACCCAGTACTTC,CASSLAGQYQETQYF
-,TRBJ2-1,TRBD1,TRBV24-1,TGTGCCACCAGTCCGACAGGGAAGCGCTACAATGAGCAGTTCTTC,CATSPTGKRYNEQFF
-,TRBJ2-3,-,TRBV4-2,TGTGCCAGCAGCCAGACAGCAGATACGCAGTATTTT,CASSQTADTQYF
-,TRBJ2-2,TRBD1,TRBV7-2,TGTGCCAGCAGGAGACAGGGGGACGGGGAGCTGTTTTTT,CASRRQGDGELFF
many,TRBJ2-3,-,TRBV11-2,TGTGCCAGCAGCTTAGATGTTTGGGGGGGCGGAAGAGATACGCAGTATTTT,CASSLDVWGGGRDTQYF
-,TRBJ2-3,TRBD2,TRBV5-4,TGTGCCAGCAGCGTGGAGCTAGCGGGAGGACCCACAGATACGCAGTATTTT,CASSVELAGGPTDTQYF
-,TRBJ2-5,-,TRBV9,TGTGCCAGCAGCGTAGAAAAGGGCGGCGAGGGGGAGACCCAGTACTTC,CASSVEKGGEGETQYF
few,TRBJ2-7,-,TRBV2,TGTGCCAGCAGTCTCTCTTCCGGGACCTACGAGCAGTACTTC,CASSLSSGTYEQYF
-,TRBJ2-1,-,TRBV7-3,TGTGCCAGCAGCTTAATGCTGGGGACCTACAATGAGCAGTTCTTC,CASSLMLGTYNEQFF
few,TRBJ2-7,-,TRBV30,TGTGCCTGGAGTGTAGGGGCAGGATCCTACGAGCAGTACTTC,CAWSVGAGSYEQYF
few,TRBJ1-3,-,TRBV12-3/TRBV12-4,TGTGCCAGCAGTTTTTCGACAGCTGGAAACACCATATATTTT,CASSFSTAGNTIYF
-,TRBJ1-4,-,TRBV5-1,TGCGCCACCAAGGACACAACTAATGAAAAACTGTTTTTT,CATKDTTNEKLFF
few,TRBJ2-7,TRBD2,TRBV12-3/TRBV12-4,TGTGCCAGCAGTTTAGTAGCGGGGGCTAACTACGAGCAGTACTTC,CASSLVAGANYEQYF
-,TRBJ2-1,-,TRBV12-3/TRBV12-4,TGTGCCAGCAGTAGGGACACGAGTACCAATGAGCAGTTCTTC,CASSRDTSTNEQFF
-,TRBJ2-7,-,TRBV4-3,TGCGCCAGCAGCCAAGAAGTACACTACTACGAGCAGTACTTC,CASSQEVHYYEQYF
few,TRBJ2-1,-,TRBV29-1,TGCAGCGTTGGAGACTACTACAATGAGCAGTTCTTC,CSVGDYYNEQFF
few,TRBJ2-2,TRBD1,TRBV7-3,TGTGCCAGCAGCTTAGGGACAGGTTTCACCGGGGAGCTGTTTTTT,CASSLGTGFTGELFF
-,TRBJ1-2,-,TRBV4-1,TGCGCCAGCAGCCCTGAGGCAGTAGCTAACTATGGCTACACCTTC,CASSPEAVANYGYTF
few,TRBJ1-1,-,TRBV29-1,TGCAGCGTTGAAACAAGCATGAACACTGAAGCTTTCTTT,CSVETSMNTEAFF
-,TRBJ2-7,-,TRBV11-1,TGTGCCAGCAGCTTAGAGGCCTCCGTTATTCCCTACGAGCAGTACTTC,CASSLEASVIPYEQYF
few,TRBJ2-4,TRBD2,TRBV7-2,TGTGCCAGCAGCTTCGCCGGACTAGCGGGACCCAAAAACATTCAGTACTTC,CASSFAGLAGPKNIQYF
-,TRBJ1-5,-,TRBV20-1,TGCAGTGCTAGCAGCAGGGCCCAGCCCCAGCATTTT,CSASSRAQPQHF
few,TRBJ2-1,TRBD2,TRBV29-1,TGCAGCGTTGAAGTGCCCGGGACTAGCGGGAGTTCACGCGAGCAGTTCTTC,CSVEVPGTSGSSREQFF
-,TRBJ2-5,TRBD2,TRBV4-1,TGCGCCAGCAGCCAGGTGGGACTAGCCGCGAGGGAGACCCAGTACTTC,CASSQVGLAARETQYF
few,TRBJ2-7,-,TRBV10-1,TGCGCCAGGACTATCCAAGGACGGAGACGAGGAGGGTACGAGCAGTACTTC,CARTIQGRRRGGYEQYF
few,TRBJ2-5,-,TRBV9,TGTGCCAGCAGCGTAGGGGCTCCATTAGGAGAGACCCAGTACTTC,CASSVGAPLGETQYF
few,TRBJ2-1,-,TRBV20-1,TGCAGTGCTAGGACAGTCCTCGGCGGGGCGACATACAATGAGCAGTTCTTC,CSARTVLGGATYNEQFF
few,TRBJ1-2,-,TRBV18,TGTGCCAGCTCACCCGTTCGGGACTATGGCTACACCTTC,CASSPVRDYGYTF
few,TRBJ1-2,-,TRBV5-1,TGCGCCAGCAGAGGAAGGGGGAGAGGCTACACCTTC,CASRGRGRGYTF
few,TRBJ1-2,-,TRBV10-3,TGTGCCACCCAGGACTTCCAAGGGGGTGGCTACACCTTC,CATQDFQGGGYTF
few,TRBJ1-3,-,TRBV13,TGTGCCAGCAGCTTAGTAGGGGAGAACTCTGGAAACACCATATATTTT,CASSLVGENSGNTIYF
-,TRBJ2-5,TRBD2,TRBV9,TGTGCCAGCAGCGTTAGCGGGGGGGCCGGCGAGACCCAGTACTTC,CASSVSGGAGETQYF
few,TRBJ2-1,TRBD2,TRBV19,TGTGCCAGTACCCCGGGACTAGCGTTCAATGAGCAGTTCTTC,CASTPGLAFNEQFF
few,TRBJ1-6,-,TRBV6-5,TGTGCCAGCAGTTACTACGGTGCGCGCTCCTATAATTCACCCCTCCACTTT,CASSYYGARSYNSPLHF
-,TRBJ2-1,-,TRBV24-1,TGTGCCACCAGTGATTTGGGGGGACGGAAAAATGAGCAGTTCTTC,CATSDLGGRKNEQFF
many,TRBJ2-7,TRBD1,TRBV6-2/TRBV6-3,TGTGCCAGCAGTGACAGGGGTGCTTTATCCTACGAGCAGTACTTC,CASSDRGALSYEQYF
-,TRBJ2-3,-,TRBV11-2,TGTGCCAGCAGCTTAGAGATCCGGGGGGATACGCAGTATTTT,CASSLEIRGDTQYF
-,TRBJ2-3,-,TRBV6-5,TGTGCCAGCAGTGGCGCGGGGTCCACAGATACGCAGTATTTT,CASSGAGSTDTQYF
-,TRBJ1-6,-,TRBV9,TGTGCCAGCAGCGTAGCACAGGGTGGGTCACCCCTCCACTTT,CASSVAQGGSPLHF
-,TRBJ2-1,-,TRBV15,TGTGCCACCAGTCCGGAGGGCTATGAGCAGTTCTTC,CATSPEGYEQFF
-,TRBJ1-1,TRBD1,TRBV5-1,TGCGCCAGCGATGACGACAGGGGAGGTTCTGAAGCTTTCTTT,CASDDDRGGSEAFF
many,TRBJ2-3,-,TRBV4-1,TGCGCCAGCAGCCAATCCACCACCACAGATACGCAGTATTTT,CASSQSTTTDTQYF
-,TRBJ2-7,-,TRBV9,TGTGCCAGCAGCGTATCCCCCGACGCAGCGAGCTCCTACGAGCAGTACTTC,CASSVSPDAASSYEQYF
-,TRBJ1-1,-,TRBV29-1,TGCAGCGCTGGGTTAGCAGGTAACACTGAAGCTTTCTTT,CSAGLAGNTEAFF
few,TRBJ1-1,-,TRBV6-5,TGTGCCAGCAGTCTGGGGACTTCGGAGGGAGCTTTCTTT,CASSLGTSEGAFF
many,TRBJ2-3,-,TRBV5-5,TGTGCCAGCAGCCTCGCTTGGGGCGGGACAGATACGCAGTATTTT,CASSLAWGGTDTQYF
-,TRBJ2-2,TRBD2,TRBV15,TGTGCCACCAGCAGGGGGGGGACCGGGGAGCTGTTTTTT,CATSRGGTGELFF